Sequencing of this TCR beta chain was carried out in a study of blood T cell repertoires in COVID-19. As for the study in general: Sample material is recorded as cDNA or gDNA derived from T cells, B-cell-depleted T cells, or PBMCs.

Assay used: immunoSEQ multiplex PCR; TCRdb lists only in-frame clones, some missing. The repertoire holds hundreds of thousands of clones, with 70% to 90% as singletons. Material: PBMCs or T cells enriched from blood (not recorded which). The TCR sequence derives from a woman aged 25 to 39 who had been exposed to COVID-19.

CDR3 loop: CAWSVLLEYEQYF. CDR3 in DNA: TGTGCCTGGAGTGTACTGTTGGAGTACGAGCAGTACTTC. This chain uses TRBV30 with TRBJ2-7; D not resolved. The germline V gene encodes CDR1 GTSNPN and CDR2 SVGIG (reference sequence). Between the trimmed V and J ends, which lost 0 bases and 4 bases, there was a span of 10 bases. This CDR3 has 13 amino acids.